This T cell receptor beta chain was retrieved from a study of cytomegalovirus exposure and HLA in healthy donors. The study, taken as a whole, reports: An Asian-associated ancestry cluster reportedly showed fewer N-insertions than the approximately 690-donor mean in a later analysis. The investigators catalogued 164 TCR beta chains as cytomegalovirus-associated.

This clone was seen only a few times. Antigen: not known. Use of 60 Vbeta and 13 Jbeta primers characterized the PCR. Profiling relied on immunoSEQ multiplex PCR, and the TCRdb table lists in-frame clones only, not all of them. The sample holds about 130,000 clones; over 9.5% are singletons and the top ten take 4.6%. At collection, donors were nominally healthy, but unrecorded immune exposures were probable. The TCR sequence derives from a woman between 18 and 30 years old in good health and CMV-seropositive. Sequencing input: PBMCs.

The CDR3 region has the DNA TGTGCCAGCTCACCACCGGGACAGGGAGGATCGGGAGAGCAGTACTTC. Encoded protein: CASSPPGQGGSGEQYF. The chain recombines TRBV18 with TRBJ2-7; the match to TRBD1 covers 9 bases. The CDR3 extends over 16 amino acids. J lost 7 bases, V lost 0 bases, and 10 bases had no gene match. Germline CDR1 KGHSH, CDR2 LQKENI.